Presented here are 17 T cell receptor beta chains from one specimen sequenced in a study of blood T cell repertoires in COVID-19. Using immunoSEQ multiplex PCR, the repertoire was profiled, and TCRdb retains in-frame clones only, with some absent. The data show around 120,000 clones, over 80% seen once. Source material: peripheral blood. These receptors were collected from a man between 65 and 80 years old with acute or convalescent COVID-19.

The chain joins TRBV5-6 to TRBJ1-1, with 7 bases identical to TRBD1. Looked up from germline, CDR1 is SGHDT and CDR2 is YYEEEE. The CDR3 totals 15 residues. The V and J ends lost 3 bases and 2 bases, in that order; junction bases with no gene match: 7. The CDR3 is CASSWGQKANTEAFF. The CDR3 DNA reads TGTGCCAGCAGCTGGGGACAGAAGGCAAACACTGAAGCTTTCTTT.

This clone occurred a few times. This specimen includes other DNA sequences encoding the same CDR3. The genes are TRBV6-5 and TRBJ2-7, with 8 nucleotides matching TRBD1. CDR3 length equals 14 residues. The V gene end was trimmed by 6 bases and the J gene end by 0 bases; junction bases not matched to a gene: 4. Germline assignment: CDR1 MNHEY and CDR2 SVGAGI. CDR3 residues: CASSRDRSSYEQYF. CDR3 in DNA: TGTGCCAGCAGCCGGGACAGGAGCTCCTACGAGCAGTACTTC.

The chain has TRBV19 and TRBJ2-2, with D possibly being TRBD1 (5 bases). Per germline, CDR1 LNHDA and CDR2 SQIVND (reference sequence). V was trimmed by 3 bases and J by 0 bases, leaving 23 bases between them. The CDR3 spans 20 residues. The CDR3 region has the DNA TGTGCCAGTAGTATGCTCCGGTGGTGGCAGGGTAGGGCGAACACCGGGGAGCTGTTTTTT. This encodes CASSMLRWWQGRANTGELFF.

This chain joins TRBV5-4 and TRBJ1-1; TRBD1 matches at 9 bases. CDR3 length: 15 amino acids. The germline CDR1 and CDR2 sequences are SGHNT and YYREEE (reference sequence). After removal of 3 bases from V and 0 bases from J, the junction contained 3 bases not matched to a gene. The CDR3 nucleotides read TGTGCCAGCAGCTCTGGACAGGGGCTGAACACTGAAGCTTTCTTT. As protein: CASSSGQGLNTEAFF.

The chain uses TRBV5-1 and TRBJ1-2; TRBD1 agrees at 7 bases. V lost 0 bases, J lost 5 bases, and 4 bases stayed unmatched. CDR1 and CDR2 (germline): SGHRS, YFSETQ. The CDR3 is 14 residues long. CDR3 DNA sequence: TGCGCCAGCAGCTTGGAGGGACAGCAATATGGCTACACCTTC. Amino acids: CASSLEGQQYGYTF.

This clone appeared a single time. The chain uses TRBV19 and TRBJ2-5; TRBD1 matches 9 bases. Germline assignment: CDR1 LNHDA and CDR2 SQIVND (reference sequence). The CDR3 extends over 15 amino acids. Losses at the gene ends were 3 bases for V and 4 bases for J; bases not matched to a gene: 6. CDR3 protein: CASSMKGTGRETQYF. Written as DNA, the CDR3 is TGTGCCAGTAGTATGAAGGGGACAGGGAGAGAGACCCAGTACTTC.

The CDR3 loop reads CASSFRGHEQYF. In nucleotides, the CDR3 is TGTGCCAGCAGTTTCAGGGGTCACGAGCAGTACTTC. The chain joins TRBV5-6 to TRBJ2-7; D possibly corresponds to TRBD1 (6 bases). Trimming shortened V by 5 bases and J by 5 bases, and 11 bases separated the two germline ends. This CDR3 is 12 amino acids long. The germline CDR1 and CDR2 sequences are SGHDT and YYEEEE.

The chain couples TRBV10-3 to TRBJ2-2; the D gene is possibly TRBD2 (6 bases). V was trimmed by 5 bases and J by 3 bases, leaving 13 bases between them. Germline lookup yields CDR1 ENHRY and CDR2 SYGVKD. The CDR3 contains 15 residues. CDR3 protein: CAISWRGADTGELFF. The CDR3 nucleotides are TGTGCCATCAGTTGGAGGGGCGCGGACACCGGGGAGCTGTTTTTT.

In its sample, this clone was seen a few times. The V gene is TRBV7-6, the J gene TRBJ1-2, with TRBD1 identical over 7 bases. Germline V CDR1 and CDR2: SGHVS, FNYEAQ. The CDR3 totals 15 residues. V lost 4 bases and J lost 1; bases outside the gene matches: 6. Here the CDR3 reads CASSSRQGSNYGYTF. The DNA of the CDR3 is TGTGCCAGCAGCTCTCGACAGGGTAGTAACTATGGCTACACCTTC.

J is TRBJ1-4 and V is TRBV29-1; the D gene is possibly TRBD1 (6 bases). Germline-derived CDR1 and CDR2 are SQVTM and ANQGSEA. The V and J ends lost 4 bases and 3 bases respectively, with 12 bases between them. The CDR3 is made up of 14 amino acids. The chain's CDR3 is CSVGRSGANEKLFF. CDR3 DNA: TGCAGCGTTGGAAGGTCAGGGGCTAATGAAAAACTGTTTTTT.

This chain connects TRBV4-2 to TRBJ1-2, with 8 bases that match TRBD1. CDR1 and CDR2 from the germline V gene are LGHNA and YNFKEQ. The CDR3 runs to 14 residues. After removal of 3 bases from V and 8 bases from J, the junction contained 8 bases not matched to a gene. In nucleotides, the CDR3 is TGTGCCAGCAGCCACAGGGGGCCTAGGGAAGGCTACACCTTC. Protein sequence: CASSHRGPREGYTF.

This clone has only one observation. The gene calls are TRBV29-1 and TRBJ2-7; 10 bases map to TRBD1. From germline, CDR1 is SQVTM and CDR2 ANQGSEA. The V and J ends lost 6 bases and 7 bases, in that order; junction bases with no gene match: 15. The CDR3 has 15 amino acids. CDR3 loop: CSVRGDRGGSVEQYF. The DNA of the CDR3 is TGCAGCGTGAGGGGGGACAGGGGTGGCTCGGTGGAGCAGTACTTC.

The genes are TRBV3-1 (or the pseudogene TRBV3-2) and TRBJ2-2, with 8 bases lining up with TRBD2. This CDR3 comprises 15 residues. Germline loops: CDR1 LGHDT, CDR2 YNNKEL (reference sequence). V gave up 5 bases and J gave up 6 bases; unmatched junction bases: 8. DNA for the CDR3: TGTGCCAGCAGCGTCGGACTAGCTGGGGCCGGGGAGCTGTTTTTT. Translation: CASSVGLAGAGELFF.

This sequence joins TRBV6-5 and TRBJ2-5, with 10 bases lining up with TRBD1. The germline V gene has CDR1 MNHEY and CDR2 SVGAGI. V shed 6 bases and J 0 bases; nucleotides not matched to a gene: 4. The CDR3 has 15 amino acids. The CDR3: CASRVDRGYQETQYF. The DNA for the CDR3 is TGTGCCAGCAGGGTGGACAGGGGGTACCAAGAGACCCAGTACTTC.

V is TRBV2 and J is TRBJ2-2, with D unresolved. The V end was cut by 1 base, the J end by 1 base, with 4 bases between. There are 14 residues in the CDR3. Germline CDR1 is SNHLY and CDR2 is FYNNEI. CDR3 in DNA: TGTGCCAGCAGTGAAGTGAGGAACACCGGGGAGCTGTTTTTT. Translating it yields CASSEVRNTGELFF. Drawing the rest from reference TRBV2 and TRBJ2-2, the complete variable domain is EPEVTQTPSHQVTQMGQEVILRCVPISNHLYFYWYRQILGQKVEFLVSFYNNEISEKSEIFDDQFSVERPDGSNFTLKIRSTKLEDSAMYFCASSEVRNTGELFFGEGSRLTVL.

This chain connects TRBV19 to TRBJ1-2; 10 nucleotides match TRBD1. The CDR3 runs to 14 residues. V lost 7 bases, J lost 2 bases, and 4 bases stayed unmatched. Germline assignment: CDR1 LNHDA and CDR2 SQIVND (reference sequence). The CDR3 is CASKGTGANYGYTF. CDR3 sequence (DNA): TGTGCCAGTAAAGGGACAGGGGCGAACTATGGCTACACCTTC.

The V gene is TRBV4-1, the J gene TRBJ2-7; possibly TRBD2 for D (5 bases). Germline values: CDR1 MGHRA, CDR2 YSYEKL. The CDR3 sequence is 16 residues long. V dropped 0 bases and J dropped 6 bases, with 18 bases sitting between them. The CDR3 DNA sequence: TGCGCCAGCAGCCAAGATACGGAGGTCCCGCCTGGCGAGCAGTACTTC. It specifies CASSQDTEVPPGEQYF.